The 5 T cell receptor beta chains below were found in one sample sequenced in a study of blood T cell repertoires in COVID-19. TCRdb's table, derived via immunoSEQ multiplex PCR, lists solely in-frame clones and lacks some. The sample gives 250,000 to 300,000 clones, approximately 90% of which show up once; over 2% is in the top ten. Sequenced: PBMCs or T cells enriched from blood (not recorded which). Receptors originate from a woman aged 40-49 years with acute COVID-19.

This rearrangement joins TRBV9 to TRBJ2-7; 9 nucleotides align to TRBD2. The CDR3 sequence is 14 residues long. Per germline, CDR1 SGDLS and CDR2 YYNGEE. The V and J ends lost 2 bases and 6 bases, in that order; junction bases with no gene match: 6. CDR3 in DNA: TGTGCCAGCAGCGTTGGCGGGAGGGGTTCCGAGCAGTACTTC. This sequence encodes CASSVGGRGSEQYF.

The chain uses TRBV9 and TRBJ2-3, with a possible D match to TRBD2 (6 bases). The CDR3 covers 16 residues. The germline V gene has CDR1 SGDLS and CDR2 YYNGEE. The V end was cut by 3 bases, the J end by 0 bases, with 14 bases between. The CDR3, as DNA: TGTGCCAGCAGCGCGGGGCCGGGACTGAGCACAGATACGCAGTATTTT. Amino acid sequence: CASSAGPGLSTDTQYF.

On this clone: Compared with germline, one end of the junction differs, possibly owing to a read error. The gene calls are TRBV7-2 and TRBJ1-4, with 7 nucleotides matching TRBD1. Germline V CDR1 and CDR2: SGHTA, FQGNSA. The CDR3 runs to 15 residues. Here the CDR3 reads CASSLRTGPNEKLFF. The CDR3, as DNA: TGTGCCAGCAGCTTACGGACAGGCCCTAATGAAAAATTGTTTTTT.

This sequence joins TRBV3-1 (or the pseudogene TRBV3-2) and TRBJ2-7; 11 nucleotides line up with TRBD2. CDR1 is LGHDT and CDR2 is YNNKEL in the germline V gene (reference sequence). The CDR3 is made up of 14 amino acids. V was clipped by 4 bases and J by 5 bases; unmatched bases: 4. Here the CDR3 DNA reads TGTGCCAGCAGCCCTATAGCGGGAGGGCACGAGCAGTACTTC. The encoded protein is CASSPIAGGHEQYF.

Here the CDR3 reads CASSFLQGSTEAFF. The CDR3, as DNA: TGTGCCAGCAGCTTTTTACAGGGGAGCACTGAAGCTTTCTTT. V and J are TRBV7-9 and TRBJ1-1, with 7 bases aligning to TRBD1. Germline CDR1 is SEHNR and CDR2 is FQNEAQ (reference sequence). CDR3 length: 14 amino acids. Trimming at V came to 3 bases and at J to 4 bases, leaving 5 bases not matched to a gene. Filled out from reference TRBV7-9 and TRBJ1-1, the complete variable domain reads DTGVSQNPRHKITKRGQNVTFRCDPISEHNRLYWYRQTLGQGPEFLTYFQNEAQLEKSRLLSDRFSAERPKGSFSTLEIQRTEQGDSAMYLCASSFLQGSTEAFFGQGTRLTVV.